This TCR beta chain emerged from a study of T-cell reconstitution after alpha-beta-depleted transplantation in children (dated by TCRdb to the mid-2010s). General notes on the study: T-cell immune reconstitution after TCRalphabeta/CD19-depleted allogeneic hematopoietic cell transplantation in children was quantitatively tracked in the study by means of TCR repertoire profiling.

The CDR3 goes from the cysteine to the phenylalanine over 15 residues. Here the CDR3 DNA is all that survives: 45 bases in frame from base 1. CDR1 is given as SGHAT and CDR2 as FQNNGV, both from the germline V gene. Trimming at the junction amounts to 3 bases on V and 2 bases on J, and the germline ends lie 14 bases apart. The sample's treatment or condition label is to be understood as: allogeneic hematopoietic cell transplantation with graft depleted of TCRalphabeta T cells and CD19 B cells. The transplant recipients were children given TCRalphabeta/CD19-depleted allogeneic hematopoietic cell grafts. Results and caveats for the whole study, not just this receptor: The frequencies of hyperexpanded clones fell over the following months, and after one year, T-cell counts and TCRbeta diversity were mostly attributed to newly produced T cells. The apparently early alphabetaT-cell count recovery about two months after transplant was reportedly dependent on only several hundred rapidly expanded clones derived from non-depleted graft cells. In some patients, the high TCRbeta diversity seen at day 60 was put down to recipient T cells and intrathymic progenitors that had survived conditioning.

This clonotype was detected only a few times. Its antigen is currently not known. The sample holds no much larger clone one base away, and base qualities are not on file. The library came from PCR. The sequencer was an Illumina HiSeq 2500. Molecular barcoding was employed in the preparation of TCR libraries, with unique molecular identifiers being used to normalize TCRbeta repertoire quantification. TCRdb handled the public reads itself, with Q25 trimming in fastp and clone calling in MiXCR, and kept productive beta chains. Rows merge per CDR3 protein into single entries with the most common DNA and genes. This sample holds 500,000 or so distinct CDR3 sequences; around 10% were observed only once. The leading ten clones occupy approximately 15% of the sample.

This TCR was sampled from a female patient aged 2-9 years who had a stem cell transplant for aplastic anemia, so the T cells may come from the graft donor. The V and J genes are TRBV11-2 and TRBJ2-7; the D gene remains uncertain. Specimen: PBMCs, mostly from graft donor cells, collected 180 days after TCRalphabeta/CD19-depleted stem cell transplant. The DNA is as follows: TGTGCCAGCAGCTTCACCCGGACGCTGGCCTACGAGCAGTACTTC. Its coded protein is CASSFTRTLAYEQYF.